This TCR beta chain was found in a study of a mutant IDH1 vaccine in newly diagnosed glioma. The CDR3 contains 16 residues. Germline CDR1 SGHVS, CDR2 FQNEAQ. Trimming took 1 base from V and 0 from J, leaving 12 bases between them. Study-wide results and caveats: Evidence of vaccine-induced immune responses was documented in about 93% of patients.

Generated by immunoSEQ multiplex PCR, the TCRdb table keeps only in-frame clones and is missing some. Among tens of thousands of clones listed, less than 90% were seen once. Sample time point: week 35, safety follow-up. The vaccine gave 300 ug of a 20-mer mutant IDH1 peptide subcutaneously per dose. A remark on this clone: Its antigen is not known.

The sequence came from a man between 18 and 35 years old with glioma. The gene calls are TRBV7-8 and TRBJ1-1; D is unclear. The specimen comprised PBMCs, sampled from a glioma patient whose treatment included an IDH1 peptide vaccine. CDR3 sequence (DNA): TGTGCCAGCAGCTTAGTCCTCCTTTACATGAACACTGAAGCTTTCTTT. Translation gives CASSLVLLYMNTEAFF.